Listed below are T cell receptor beta chains from one sample, sequenced in a study of cytomegalovirus exposure and HLA in healthy donors. Sequencing was performed with immunoSEQ multiplex PCR; in TCRdb, only in-frame clones are kept and a portion is missing. This sample has approximately 100,000 clones, with 79% found just once. Sequencing was done on a sample of PBMCs. These receptors originate from a woman aged 40 to 50 in good health and CMV-seronegative. CDR3s include the opening cysteine and the closing phenylalanine or tryptophan. D genes are given only for firm matches. Only some rows state a clone size, as once, few, many or a class for expanded clones.

j_gene: TRBJ2-7
v_gene: TRBV6-1
abundance: few
d_gene: NA
CDR3aa: CASSAAGPGEQYF
CDR3nt: TGTGCCAGCAGTGCGGCGGGACCAGGTGAGCAGTACTTC

j_gene: TRBJ1-1
v_gene: TRBV6-5
abundance: NA
d_gene: NA
CDR3aa: CASSRRQEAFF
CDR3nt: TGTGCCAGCAGCAGGCGACAGGAAGCTTTCTTT

j_gene: TRBJ1-6
v_gene: TRBV9
abundance: NA
d_gene: TRBD1
CDR3aa: CASSVDTGGGNSPLHF
CDR3nt: TGTGCCAGCAGCGTAGATACAGGGGGAGGTAATTCACCCCTCCACTTT

j_gene: TRBJ1-5
v_gene: TRBV4-2
abundance: NA
d_gene: TRBD1
CDR3aa: CASSSTTGGGQPQHF
CDR3nt: TGTGCCAGCAGCTCTACTACAGGGGGGGGTCAGCCCCAGCATTTT

j_gene: TRBJ2-3
v_gene: TRBV5-1
abundance: NA
d_gene: NA
CDR3aa: CASSLGAVPDTQYF
CDR3nt: TGCGCCAGCAGCTTGGGGGCCGTGCCAGATACGCAGTATTTT

j_gene: TRBJ2-2
v_gene: TRBV15
abundance: NA
d_gene: NA
CDR3aa: CATSSDYRGAPYTGELFF
CDR3nt: TGTGCCACCAGCAGTGACTATCGGGGGGCACCTTACACCGGGGAGCTGTTTTTT

j_gene: TRBJ2-7
v_gene: TRBV11-2
abundance: NA
d_gene: NA
CDR3aa: CASSLVSRDEQYF
CDR3nt: TGTGCCAGCAGCTTAGTCTCGAGGGACGAGCAGTACTTC

j_gene: TRBJ2-7
v_gene: TRBV5-6
abundance: NA
d_gene: TRBD1
CDR3aa: CASSPLWDRGNYEQYF
CDR3nt: TGTGCCAGCAGCCCCCTGTGGGACAGGGGGAACTACGAGCAGTACTTC

j_gene: TRBJ1-1
v_gene: TRBV29-1
abundance: once
d_gene: TRBD1
CDR3aa: CSGRQGRGENTEAFF
CDR3nt: TGCAGCGGCAGACAGGGTAGGGGAGAGAACACTGAAGCTTTCTTT

j_gene: TRBJ1-1
v_gene: TRBV7-3
abundance: NA
d_gene: NA
CDR3aa: CASSRHMNPEAFF
CDR3nt: TGTGCCAGCAGCCGACACATGAACCCTGAAGCTTTCTTT

j_gene: TRBJ2-2
v_gene: TRBV11-2
abundance: NA
d_gene: TRBD1
CDR3aa: CASSLGQVYTGELFF
CDR3nt: TGTGCCAGCAGCCTGGGACAGGTTTACACCGGGGAGCTGTTTTTT

j_gene: TRBJ1-1
v_gene: TRBV29-1
abundance: NA
d_gene: NA
CDR3aa: CSVVWQGNTEAFF
CDR3nt: TGCAGCGTTGTCTGGCAGGGGAACACTGAAGCTTTCTTT

j_gene: TRBJ1-2
v_gene: TRBV4-1
abundance: NA
d_gene: NA
CDR3aa: CASSHGSLLLDYGYTF
CDR3nt: TGCGCCAGCAGCCACGGCAGCCTTCTCCTAGACTATGGCTACACCTTC

j_gene: TRBJ2-7
v_gene: TRBV7-9
abundance: NA
d_gene: NA
CDR3aa: CASSLAGTYEQYF
CDR3nt: TGTGCCAGCAGCTTGGCGGGGACCTACGAGCAGTACTTC

j_gene: TRBJ1-2
v_gene: TRBV7-2
abundance: NA
d_gene: TRBD1
CDR3aa: CASSATGAANYGYTF
CDR3nt: TGTGCCAGCAGCGCCACAGGGGCGGCTAACTATGGCTACACCTTC

j_gene: TRBJ2-7
v_gene: TRBV6-5
abundance: NA
d_gene: NA
CDR3aa: CASSYRQGATEQYF
CDR3nt: TGTGCCAGCAGTTACCGGCAGGGTGCGACCGAGCAGTACTTC

j_gene: TRBJ1-3
v_gene: TRBV5-1
abundance: NA
d_gene: TRBD1
CDR3aa: CASSPDRGGGNTIYF
CDR3nt: TGCGCCAGCAGCCCAGACAGGGGTGGAGGAAACACCATATATTTT

j_gene: TRBJ2-7
v_gene: TRBV18
abundance: NA
d_gene: TRBD1
CDR3aa: CASSPTGDEQYF
CDR3nt: TGTGCCAGCTCCCCGACAGGGGACGAGCAGTACTTC

j_gene: TRBJ2-3
v_gene: TRBV18
abundance: NA
d_gene: NA
CDR3aa: CASSPVTLITDTQYF
CDR3nt: TGTGCCAGCTCACCTGTGACATTAATCACAGATACGCAGTATTTT

j_gene: TRBJ1-1
v_gene: TRBV30
abundance: NA
d_gene: NA
CDR3aa: CASEFGIMNTEAFF
CDR3nt: TGTGCCTCCGAATTCGGGATTATGAACACTGAAGCTTTCTTT

j_gene: TRBJ2-7
v_gene: TRBV29-1
abundance: NA
d_gene: NA
CDR3aa: CSVGGLTSYEQYF
CDR3nt: TGCAGCGTTGGGGGACTGACCTCCTACGAGCAGTACTTC

j_gene: TRBJ1-1
v_gene: TRBV27
abundance: NA
d_gene: NA
CDR3aa: CASSLKSQGSTGKAFF
CDR3nt: TGTGCCAGCAGTTTAAAGTCGCAGGGATCCACTGGTAAAGCTTTCTTT

j_gene: TRBJ2-3
v_gene: TRBV11-3
abundance: once
d_gene: NA
CDR3aa: CASSQGGATDTQYF
CDR3nt: TGTGCCAGCAGCCAAGGGGGAGCCACAGATACGCAGTATTTT

j_gene: TRBJ2-5
v_gene: TRBV7-9
abundance: NA
d_gene: NA
CDR3aa: CASSSVRARGETQYF
CDR3nt: TGTGCCAGCAGCTCCGTGAGGGCCAGGGGTGAGACCCAGTACTTC

j_gene: TRBJ2-1
v_gene: TRBV18
abundance: NA
d_gene: TRBD1
CDR3aa: CATRGQGAYNEQFF
CDR3nt: TGTGCCACCCGAGGACAGGGGGCCTACAATGAGCAGTTCTTC

j_gene: TRBJ2-6
v_gene: TRBV6-6
abundance: NA
d_gene: NA
CDR3aa: CASISGLFSGANVLTF
CDR3nt: TGTGCCAGCATCAGCGGGCTTTTCTCTGGGGCCAACGTCCTGACTTTC

j_gene: TRBJ1-1
v_gene: TRBV7-9
abundance: NA
d_gene: NA
CDR3aa: CASSLQRADF
CDR3nt: TGTGCCAGCAGCTTACAGAGGGCGGACTTT

j_gene: TRBJ2-1
v_gene: TRBV10-1
abundance: NA
d_gene: TRBD1
CDR3aa: CASRGTGGASYNEQFF
CDR3nt: TGCGCCAGCAGAGGGACAGGGGGCGCGTCCTACAATGAGCAGTTCTTC

j_gene: TRBJ2-6
v_gene: TRBV5-6
abundance: NA
d_gene: NA
CDR3aa: CASSLLGANVLTF
CDR3nt: TGTGCCAGCAGCCTTCTCGGGGCCAACGTCCTGACTTTC

j_gene: TRBJ2-2
v_gene: TRBV7-7
abundance: NA
d_gene: NA
CDR3aa: CASSLSRSANTGELFF
CDR3nt: TGTGCCAGCAGCCTTTCCCGCAGTGCGAACACCGGGGAGCTGTTTTTT

j_gene: TRBJ2-3
v_gene: TRBV7-2
abundance: once
d_gene: NA
CDR3aa: CASSLAQRKGPDTQYF
CDR3nt: TGTGCCAGCAGCTTAGCGCAGCGTAAAGGTCCAGATACGCAGTATTTT

j_gene: TRBJ2-3
v_gene: TRBV27
abundance: NA
d_gene: TRBD2
CDR3aa: CASSSRLAGGTQYF
CDR3nt: TGTGCCAGCAGTTCTAGACTAGCGGGGGGTACGCAGTATTTT

j_gene: TRBJ2-3
v_gene: TRBV6-4
abundance: NA
d_gene: NA
CDR3aa: CASSAGGTDTQYF
CDR3nt: TGTGCCAGCAGTGCGGGGGGCACAGATACGCAGTATTTT

j_gene: TRBJ1-2
v_gene: TRBV13
abundance: NA
d_gene: NA
CDR3aa: CASSSQPRQGSYGYPF
CDR3nt: TGTGCCAGCAGCAGTCAACCACGGCAGGGAAGCTATGGCTACCCCTTC

j_gene: TRBJ2-7
v_gene: TRBV25-1
abundance: NA
d_gene: NA
CDR3aa: CASSEWAGEGEQYF
CDR3nt: TGTGCCAGCAGTGAATGGGCAGGGGAAGGGGAGCAGTACTTC

j_gene: TRBJ1-5
v_gene: TRBV28
abundance: NA
d_gene: NA
CDR3aa: CAITTDRNNQPQHF
CDR3nt: TGTGCCATCACGACTGACAGGAACAATCAGCCCCAGCATTTT

j_gene: TRBJ1-4
v_gene: TRBV5-1
abundance: NA
d_gene: NA
CDR3aa: CASSFGQPTTNEKLFF
CDR3nt: TGCGCCAGCAGCTTCGGACAGCCCACAACTAATGAAAAACTGTTTTTT

j_gene: TRBJ2-7
v_gene: TRBV5-8
abundance: NA
d_gene: NA
CDR3aa: CASSPLGAGEQYF
CDR3nt: TGTGCCAGCAGCCCGTTAGGGGCGGGGGAGCAGTACTTC

j_gene: TRBJ1-1
v_gene: TRBV25-1
abundance: NA
d_gene: NA
CDR3aa: CASSEGRGRDTEAFF
CDR3nt: TGTGCCAGCAGTGAGGGGAGGGGGAGAGACACTGAAGCTTTCTTT

j_gene: TRBJ1-3
v_gene: TRBV19
abundance: NA
d_gene: NA
CDR3aa: CASSMTPGLGNTIYF
CDR3nt: TGTGCCAGTAGTATGACCCCGGGACTTGGAAACACCATATATTTT

j_gene: TRBJ2-1
v_gene: TRBV6-1
abundance: NA
d_gene: NA
CDR3aa: CASSWEGGLYNEQFF
CDR3nt: TGTGCCAGCAGTTGGGAGGGGGGACTATACAATGAGCAGTTCTTC

j_gene: TRBJ1-6
v_gene: TRBV7-8
abundance: NA
d_gene: TRBD1
CDR3aa: CASSSETGYNSPLHF
CDR3nt: TGTGCCAGCAGCTCCGAGACAGGGTATAATTCACCCCTCCACTTT

j_gene: TRBJ2-3
v_gene: TRBV5-1
abundance: few
d_gene: TRBD1
CDR3aa: CASRVEGRGSTDTQYF
CDR3nt: TGCGCCAGCAGGGTTGAGGGCAGGGGGAGCACAGATACGCAGTATTTT